The subject of this entry is one T cell receptor (beta chain). Expressed TCRB transcripts were sequenced after all isolated RNA was converted to cDNA. Only in-frame clones appear in the TCRdb table, and some are missing; sequencing was by immunoSEQ multiplex PCR. The table shows fewer than 650,000 clones, with roughly 16% occurring only once. There are 15 residues in the CDR3. The V and J ends lost 2 bases and 7 bases respectively, with 15 bases between them. Germline CDR1 is SGHRS and CDR2 is YFSETQ. The data originate from a study of beta chain features in type 1 diabetes. Study context: Patients were similar to healthy donors in age and gender (as well as in cell yields).

The sequenced material came from naive CD4+ T cells from blood. The origin of this receptor is a man aged 18 to 30 in good health. The rearrangement links TRBV5-1 to TRBJ1-4; tentatively, D is TRBD1 (6 bases). The CDR3 here is CASSLGLGAGEKLFF. DNA for the CDR3: TGCGCCAGCAGCTTAGGGCTGGGGGCTGGTGAAAAACTGTTTTTT.